This record concerns one T cell receptor (beta chain) sequence. Its antigen is unknown. This sample is drawn from a study of cytomegalovirus exposure and HLA in healthy donors. Study results and caveats: Cytomegalovirus association was assigned to approximately 160 TCR beta chains. A later analysis found that most CMV-associated TCR beta chains appeared HLA-restricted. Most likely, a cluster of highly shared sequence variants arose as a sequencing artifact. An analysis was carried out at a later point. It showed that HLA-associated TCR beta chains were more clonally expanded than equally common non-associated chains.

The PCR employed 60 Vbeta primers together with 13 Jbeta primers. Libraries were prepared by immunoSEQ multiplex PCR; TCRdb keeps only in-frame clonotypes and omits some of them. The sample has some 130,000 clones, around two thirds seen once. The V and J ends lost 3 bases and 4 bases respectively, with 9 bases between them. CDR3 length: 13 residues. Germline CDR1 reads MNHEY; CDR2 reads SMNVEV (reference sequence). The clonotype was recovered from a woman aged 60-75 years in good health and CMV-seropositive. The chain employs TRBV27 and TRBJ2-5, with D perhaps matching TRBD2 (6 bases). Material: PBMCs. The CDR3 sequence is CASSFLGGETQYF. Here the CDR3 DNA reads TGTGCCAGCAGTTTTCTGGGGGGAGAGACCCAGTACTTC.